This TCR beta chain originates from a study of blood T cells in healthy people across ages. General observations from the study: Strongly correlated with naive T cell percentage was TCR beta diversity.

It was with a sample-barcoded 5' primer and a J-beta primer mix that a second PCR of roughly 7 to 12 cycles was run. TCRdb called the 5' RACE reads again in MiXCR, with one record for every CDR3 protein. Of around 600,000 distinct CDR3 sequences listed, roughly 48% are singletons. The CDR3 is 14 residues long. V was pared by 3 bases and J by 5 bases, with 4 bases of the junction left unmatched. Germline assignment: CDR1 MDHEN and CDR2 SYDVKM. This clonotype was counted between two and nine times. Its antigen is currently unknown. About 9.9 milliliters of peripheral blood were drawn from each donor. The chain has TRBV28 and TRBJ1-5; 7 bases align to TRBD1. The sample consisted of blood. The receptor comes from a man at least 80 years old in good health. In nucleotides, the CDR3 is TGTGCCAGCAGTTTCTCACAGGGGCATCAGCCCCAGCATTTT. This encodes CASSFSQGHQPQHF.